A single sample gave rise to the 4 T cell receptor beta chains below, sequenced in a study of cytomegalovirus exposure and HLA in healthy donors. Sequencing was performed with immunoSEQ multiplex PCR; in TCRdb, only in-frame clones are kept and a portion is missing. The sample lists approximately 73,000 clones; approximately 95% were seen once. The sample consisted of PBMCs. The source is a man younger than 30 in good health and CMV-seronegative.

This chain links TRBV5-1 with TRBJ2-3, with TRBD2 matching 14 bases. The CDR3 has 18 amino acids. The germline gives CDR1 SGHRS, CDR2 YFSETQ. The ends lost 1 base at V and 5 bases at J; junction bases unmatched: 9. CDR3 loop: CASSLSGLAGGLRDTQYF. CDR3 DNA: TGCGCCAGCAGCTTGAGTGGACTAGCGGGGGGCTTACGAGATACGCAGTATTTT. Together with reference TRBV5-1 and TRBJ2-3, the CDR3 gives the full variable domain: KAGVTQTPRYLIKTRGQQVTLSCSPISGHRSVSWYQQTPGQGLQFLFEYFSETQRNKGNFPGRFSGRQFSNSRSEMNVSTLELGDSALYLCASSLSGLAGGLRDTQYFGPGTRLTVL.

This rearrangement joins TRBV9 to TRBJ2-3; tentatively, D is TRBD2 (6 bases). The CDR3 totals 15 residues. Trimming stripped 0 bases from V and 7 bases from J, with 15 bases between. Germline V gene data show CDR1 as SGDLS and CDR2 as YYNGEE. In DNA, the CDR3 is TGTGCCAGCAGCGTAGAGGGACTCCCAGTGAATACGCAGTATTTT. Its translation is CASSVEGLPVNTQYF.

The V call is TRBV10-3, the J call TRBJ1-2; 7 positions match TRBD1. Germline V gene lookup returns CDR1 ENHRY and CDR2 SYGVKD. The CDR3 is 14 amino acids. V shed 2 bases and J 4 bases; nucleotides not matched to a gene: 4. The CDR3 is CAISEETGIYGYTF. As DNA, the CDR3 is TGTGCCATCAGTGAGGAGACAGGGATCTATGGCTACACCTTC.

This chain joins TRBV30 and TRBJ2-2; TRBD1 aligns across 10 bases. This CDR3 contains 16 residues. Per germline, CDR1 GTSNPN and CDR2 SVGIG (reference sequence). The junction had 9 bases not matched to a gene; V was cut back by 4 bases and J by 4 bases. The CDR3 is CAWNEYGTGVTGELFF. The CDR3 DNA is TGTGCCTGGAACGAATACGGGACAGGGGTCACCGGGGAGCTGTTTTTT. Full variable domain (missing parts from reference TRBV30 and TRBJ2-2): SQTIHQWPATLVQPVGSPLSLECTVEGTSNPNLYWYRQAAGRGLQLLFYSVGIGQISSEVPQNLSASRPQDRQFILSSKKLLLSDSGFYLCAWNEYGTGVTGELFFGEGSRLTVL.